This record looks at one TCR beta chain sequence and its context. Its specific antigen is unknown. Base qualities are not provided; no much larger clone lies one nucleotide away. The data were taken from a study of STAT5B mutations in CD4+ large granular lymphocyte leukemia (dated by TCRdb to the early 2020s). General notes on the study: Among the healthy controls, the CDR3 'QG' motif was associated with a particular HLA allele. The study compared the TCRbeta repertoires of patients with CD4+ T-cell large granular lymphocyte leukemia against those of healthy blood donors. Flow cytometry on FACSCanto II or FACSVerse showed that the purified fractions were more than 95% pure among lymphocytes.

Here is what the overall study found, with its caveats: Compared with healthy CD4+ repertoires, CD4-sorted patient repertoires appeared more clonal, and this difference remained even after the putative leukemic clones were removed. Each patient's main leukemic clonotypes were private, but roughly 25% of these clonotypes showed up at low frequency in the non-leukemic repertoires of other patients. The data were not HLA-matched, and the relatively small sample size could explain the higher clonality seen in CD4+ compared with CD8+ T-LGLL.

Buffy coats from 37 blood donors, supplied by the Finnish Red Cross blood service, were used as healthy controls. All TCR-sequenced material derived from peripheral blood: patient blood samples and healthy donor buffy coats. Ficoll-Hypaque gradient centrifugation was used to isolate peripheral blood mononuclear cells. For the healthy controls, CD4+ cells were obtained from buffy coats by magnetic purification. Genomic DNA was extracted with the Gentra Puregene Cell and Tissue kit and quantified on a Qubit 2.0 fluorometer. The immunoSEQ assay at survey resolution was used to sequence TCRbeta rearrangements from genomic DNA. From the authors' description of their analysis: A lowest detectable productive clonotype frequency of 2.59 x 10-5 was observed in the TCR sequencing data. Only productive TCRbeta rearrangements, meaning sequences that were complete and in-frame, were kept for the analyses. Sample clonality was computed as Simpson clonality in the immunoSEQ Analyzer version 3.0. Clones were binned by frequency as very rare, small, medium, large (1-20%) or hyperexpanded (>20%). OLGA 1.2.3 estimated generation probabilities, VDJtools produced V-gene circos plots, VDJdb was queried for specificities, and GLIPH identified CDR3 motifs. What TCRdb holds here is the immuneACCESS table cut down to in-frame rearrangements. Part of the clones is not present; checked against another copy, under half of the missing clones reflect an unresolved V gene, and the others are unexplained. Clone size and V and J calls were adopted from that table, with D and trimming inferred from the DNA. Present in this sample are 23,000 or so clones, about 79% of which were seen just once. Roughly 3.9% of the sample comes from the top ten.

The TCR was taken from a human donor in good health. Specimen: CD4+ T cells from blood buffy coats.

At the DNA level, the sequence is TGTGCCAGCAGTTGGGGACAGGGGGCGAACACTGAAGCTTTCTTT. Protein translation: CASSWGQGANTEAFF. Rearrangement joined TRBV6-6 to TRBJ1-1; a stretch of 12 junction bases matches TRBD1. CDR1 is given as MNHNY and CDR2 as SVGAGI, both from the germline V gene (reference sequence). Germline trimming amounts to 4 bases on V and 1 base on J, with 1 as the count of junction bases outside the gene matches. The CDR3 runs 15 residues from the cysteine to the phenylalanine. Left in the record is the CDR3 DNA by itself, 45 bases read in frame from the first base.